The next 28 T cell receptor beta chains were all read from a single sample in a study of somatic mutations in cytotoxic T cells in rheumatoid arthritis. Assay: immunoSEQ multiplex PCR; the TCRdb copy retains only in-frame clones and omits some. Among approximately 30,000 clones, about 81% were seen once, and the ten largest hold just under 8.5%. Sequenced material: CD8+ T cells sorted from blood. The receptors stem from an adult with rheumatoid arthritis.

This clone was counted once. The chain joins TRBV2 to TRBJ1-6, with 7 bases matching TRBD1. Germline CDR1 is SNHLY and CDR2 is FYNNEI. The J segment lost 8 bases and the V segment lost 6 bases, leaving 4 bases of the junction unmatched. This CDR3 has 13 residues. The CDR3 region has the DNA TGTGCCAGCAGCCCTCAGGGGGATTCACCCCTCCACTTT. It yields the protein CASSPQGDSPLHF. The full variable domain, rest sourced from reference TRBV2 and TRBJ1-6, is EPEVTQTPSHQVTQMGQEVILRCVPISNHLYFYWYRQILGQKVEFLVSFYNNEISEKSEIFDDQFSVERPDGSNFTLKIRSTKLEDSAMYFCASSPQGDSPLHFGNGTRLTVT.

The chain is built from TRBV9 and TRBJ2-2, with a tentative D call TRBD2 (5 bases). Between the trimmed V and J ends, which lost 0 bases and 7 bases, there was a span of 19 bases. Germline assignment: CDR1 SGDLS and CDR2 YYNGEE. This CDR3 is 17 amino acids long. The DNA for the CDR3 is TGTGCCAGCAGCGTAGACTCGCGCCCGGGGTCGGGCGGGGAGCTGTTTTTT. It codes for CASSVDSRPGSGGELFF.

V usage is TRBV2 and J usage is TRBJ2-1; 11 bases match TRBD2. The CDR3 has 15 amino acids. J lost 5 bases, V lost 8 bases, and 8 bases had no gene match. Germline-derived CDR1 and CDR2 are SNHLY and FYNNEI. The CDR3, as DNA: TGTGCCAGCCCTGAAAGGACTAGCGGGCACAATGAGCAGTTCTTC. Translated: CASPERTSGHNEQFF.

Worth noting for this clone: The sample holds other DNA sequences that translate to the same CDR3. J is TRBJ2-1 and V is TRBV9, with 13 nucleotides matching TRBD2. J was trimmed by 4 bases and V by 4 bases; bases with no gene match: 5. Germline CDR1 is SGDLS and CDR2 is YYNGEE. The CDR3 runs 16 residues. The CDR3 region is CASSPRLAGGYNEQFF. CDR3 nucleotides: TGTGCCAGCAGCCCCCGACTAGCGGGGGGATACAATGAGCAGTTCTTC.

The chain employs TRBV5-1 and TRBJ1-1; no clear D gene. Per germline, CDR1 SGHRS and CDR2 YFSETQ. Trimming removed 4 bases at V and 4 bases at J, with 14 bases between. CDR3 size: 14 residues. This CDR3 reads CASSAPGAATEAFF. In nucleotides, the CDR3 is TGCGCCAGCAGCGCCCCTGGAGCTGCCACTGAAGCTTTCTTT.

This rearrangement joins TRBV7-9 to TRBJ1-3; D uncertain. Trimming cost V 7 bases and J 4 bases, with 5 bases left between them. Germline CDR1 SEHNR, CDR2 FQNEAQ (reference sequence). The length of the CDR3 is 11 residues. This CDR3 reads CASTLGNTIYF. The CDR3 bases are TGTGCCAGCACCCTGGGAAACACCATATATTTT.

The CDR3 region has the DNA TGTGCCAGCAGCTTAGCGGGGGGCGGCGGTTCACCCCTCCACTTT. The encoded protein is CASSLAGGGGSPLHF. The chain links TRBV7-9 to TRBJ1-6, with TRBD1 as a possible D gene (6 bases). Trimming removed 0 bases from V and 9 bases from J, with 12 bases in between. Germline V CDR1 and CDR2: SEHNR, FQNEAQ (reference sequence). The CDR3 contains 15 residues.

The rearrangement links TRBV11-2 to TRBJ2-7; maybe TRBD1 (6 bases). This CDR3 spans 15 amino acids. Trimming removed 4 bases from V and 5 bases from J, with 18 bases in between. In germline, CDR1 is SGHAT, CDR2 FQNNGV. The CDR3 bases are TGTGCCAGCAGCTACGAACCAGGGGCCGAGGACGAGCAGTACTTC. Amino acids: CASSYEPGAEDEQYF. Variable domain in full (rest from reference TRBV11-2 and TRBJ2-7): EAGVAQSPRYKIIEKRQSVAFWCNPISGHATLYWYQQILGQGPKLLIQFQNNGVVDDSQLPKDRFSAERLKGVDSTLKIQPAKLEDSAVYLCASSYEPGAEDEQYFGPGTRLTVT.

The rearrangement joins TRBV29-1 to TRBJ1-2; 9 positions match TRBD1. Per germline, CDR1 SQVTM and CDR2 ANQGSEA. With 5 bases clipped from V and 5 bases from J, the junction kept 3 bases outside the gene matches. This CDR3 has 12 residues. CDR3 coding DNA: TGCAGCGTTCTCGGACAGGGGTATGGCTACACCTTC. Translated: CSVLGQGYGYTF.

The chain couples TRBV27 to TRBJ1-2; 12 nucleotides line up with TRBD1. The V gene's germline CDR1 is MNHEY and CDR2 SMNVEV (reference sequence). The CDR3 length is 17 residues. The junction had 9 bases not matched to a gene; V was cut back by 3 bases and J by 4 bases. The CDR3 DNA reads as TGTGCCAGCAGTTTCCTCGGGACAGGGGGCGCTGGCTATGGCTACACCTTC. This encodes CASSFLGTGGAGYGYTF.

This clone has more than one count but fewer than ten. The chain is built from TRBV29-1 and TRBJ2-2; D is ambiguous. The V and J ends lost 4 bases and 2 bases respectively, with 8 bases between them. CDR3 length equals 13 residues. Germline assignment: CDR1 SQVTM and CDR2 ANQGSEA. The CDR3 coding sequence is TGCAGCGTTGTATCTGGAAACACCGGGGAGCTGTTTTTT. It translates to CSVVSGNTGELFF.

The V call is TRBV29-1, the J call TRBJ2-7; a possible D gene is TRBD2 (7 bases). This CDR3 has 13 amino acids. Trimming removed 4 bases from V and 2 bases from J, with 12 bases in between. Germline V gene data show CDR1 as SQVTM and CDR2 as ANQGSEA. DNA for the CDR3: TGCAGCGTTGTACAGGGACTACCCTACGAGCAGTACTTC. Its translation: CSVVQGLPYEQYF.

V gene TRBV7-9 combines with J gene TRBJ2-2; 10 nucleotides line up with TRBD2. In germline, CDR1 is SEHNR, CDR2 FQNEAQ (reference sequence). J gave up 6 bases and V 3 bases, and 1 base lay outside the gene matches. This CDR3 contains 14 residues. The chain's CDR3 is CASSFSGRAGELFF. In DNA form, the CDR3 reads TGTGCCAGCAGCTTCAGCGGGAGGGCCGGGGAGCTGTTTTTT.

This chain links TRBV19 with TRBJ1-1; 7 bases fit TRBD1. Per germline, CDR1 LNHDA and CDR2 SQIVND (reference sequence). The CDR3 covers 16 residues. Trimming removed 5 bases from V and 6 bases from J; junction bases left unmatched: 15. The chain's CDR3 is CASSAGTAPRIAEAFF. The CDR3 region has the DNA TGTGCCAGTAGTGCGGGGACAGCTCCTAGGATCGCTGAAGCTTTCTTT.

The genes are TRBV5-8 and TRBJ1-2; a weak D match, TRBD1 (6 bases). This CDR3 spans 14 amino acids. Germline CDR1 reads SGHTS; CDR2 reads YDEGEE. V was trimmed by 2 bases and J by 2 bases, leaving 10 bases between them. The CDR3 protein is CASSLTGPNYGYTF. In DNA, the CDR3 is TGTGCCAGCAGCTTAACAGGGCCGAACTATGGCTACACCTTC.

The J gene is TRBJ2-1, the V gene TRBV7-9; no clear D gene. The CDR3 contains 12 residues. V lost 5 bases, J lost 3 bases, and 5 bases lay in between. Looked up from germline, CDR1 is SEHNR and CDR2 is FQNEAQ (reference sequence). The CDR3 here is CASSHIYNEQFF. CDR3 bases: TGTGCCAGCAGCCACATCTACAATGAGCAGTTCTTC. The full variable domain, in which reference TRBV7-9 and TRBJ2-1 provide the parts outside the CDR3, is DTGVSQNPRHKITKRGQNVTFRCDPISEHNRLYWYRQTLGQGPEFLTYFQNEAQLEKSRLLSDRFSAERPKGSFSTLEIQRTEQGDSAMYLCASSHIYNEQFFGPGTRLTVL.

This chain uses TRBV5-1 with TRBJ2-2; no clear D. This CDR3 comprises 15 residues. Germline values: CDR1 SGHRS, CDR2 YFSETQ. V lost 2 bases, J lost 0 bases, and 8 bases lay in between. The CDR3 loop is CASSFRVANTGELFF. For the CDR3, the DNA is TGCGCCAGCAGCTTCCGGGTTGCGAACACCGGGGAGCTGTTTTTT.

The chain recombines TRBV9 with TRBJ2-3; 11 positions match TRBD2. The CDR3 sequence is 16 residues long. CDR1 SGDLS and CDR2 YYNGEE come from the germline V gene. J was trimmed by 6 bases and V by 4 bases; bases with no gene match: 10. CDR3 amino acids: CASSPKLAGGPDTQYF. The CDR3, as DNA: TGTGCCAGCAGCCCGAAGCTAGCGGGGGGCCCCGATACGCAGTATTTT.

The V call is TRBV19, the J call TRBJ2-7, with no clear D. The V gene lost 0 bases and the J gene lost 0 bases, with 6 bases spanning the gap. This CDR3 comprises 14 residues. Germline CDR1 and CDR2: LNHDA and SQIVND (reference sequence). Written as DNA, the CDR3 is TGTGCCAGTAGTATAGACAGCAGCTCCTACGAGCAGTACTTC. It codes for CASSIDSSSYEQYF.

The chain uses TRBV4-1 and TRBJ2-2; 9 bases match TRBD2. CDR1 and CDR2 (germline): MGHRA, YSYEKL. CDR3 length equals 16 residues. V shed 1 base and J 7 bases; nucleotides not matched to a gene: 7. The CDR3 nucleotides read TGCGCCAGCAGCCAAGGGGCGGGAGGGCCGGGCGGGGAGCTGTTTTTT. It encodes CASSQGAGGPGGELFF.

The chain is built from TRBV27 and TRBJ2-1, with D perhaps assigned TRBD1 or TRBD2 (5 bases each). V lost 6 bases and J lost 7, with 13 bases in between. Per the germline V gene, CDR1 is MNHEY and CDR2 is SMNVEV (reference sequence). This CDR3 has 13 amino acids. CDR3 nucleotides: TGTGCCAGCAGGGACTCAGGGTGGAATGAGCAGTTCTTC. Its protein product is CASRDSGWNEQFF.

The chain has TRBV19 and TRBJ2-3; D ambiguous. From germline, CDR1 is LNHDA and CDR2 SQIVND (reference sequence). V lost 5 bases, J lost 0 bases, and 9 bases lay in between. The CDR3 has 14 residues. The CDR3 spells CASSFSISTDTQYF. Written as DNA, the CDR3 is TGTGCCAGTAGTTTCTCGATTAGCACAGATACGCAGTATTTT.

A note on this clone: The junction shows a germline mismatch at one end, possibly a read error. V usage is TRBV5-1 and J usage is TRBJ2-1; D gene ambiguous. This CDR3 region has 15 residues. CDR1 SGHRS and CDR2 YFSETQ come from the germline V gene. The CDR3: CASSGVGSSHNEQFF. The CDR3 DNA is TGCGCCAGCAGCGGGGTAGGTAGCTCCCACAATGAGCAGTTCTTC.

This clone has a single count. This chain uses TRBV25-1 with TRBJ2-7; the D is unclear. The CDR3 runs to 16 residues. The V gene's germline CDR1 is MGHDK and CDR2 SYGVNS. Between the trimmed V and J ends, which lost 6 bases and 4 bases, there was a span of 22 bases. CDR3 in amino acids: CASSPKPGQLGYEQYF. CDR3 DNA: TGTGCCAGCAGCCCGAAGCCGGGCCAACTCGGATACGAGCAGTACTTC.

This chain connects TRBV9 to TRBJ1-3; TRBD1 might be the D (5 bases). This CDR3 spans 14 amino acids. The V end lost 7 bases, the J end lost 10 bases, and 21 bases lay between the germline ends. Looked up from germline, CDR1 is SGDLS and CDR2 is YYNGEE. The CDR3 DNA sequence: TGTGCCAGCTCACCACTAGGAGGGGAGGTGACCATATATTTT. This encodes CASSPLGGEVTIYF. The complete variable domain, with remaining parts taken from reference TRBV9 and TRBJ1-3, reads DSGVTQTPKHLITATGQRVTLRCSPRSGDLSVYWYQQSLDQGLQFLIQYYNGEERAKGNILERFSAQQFPDLHSELNLSSLELGDSALYFCASSPLGGEVTIYFGEGSWLTVV.

The CDR3 here is CASSRGEYGNTIYF. For the CDR3, the DNA is TGTGCCAGCAGCCGGGGGGAGTATGGGAACACCATATATTTT. The chain combines TRBV6-1 with TRBJ1-3; maybe TRBD1 (5 bases). The germline V and J ends were trimmed by 6 bases and 7 bases, with 16 bases remaining between them. This CDR3 spans 14 amino acids. Per the germline V gene, CDR1 is MNHNS and CDR2 is SASEGT.

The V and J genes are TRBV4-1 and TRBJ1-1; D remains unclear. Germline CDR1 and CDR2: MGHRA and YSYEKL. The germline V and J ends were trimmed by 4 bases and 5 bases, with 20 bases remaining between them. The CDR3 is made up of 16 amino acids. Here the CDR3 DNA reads TGCGCCAGCAGCCCGAATTGGTTAGGGCCCGGGACTGAAGCTTTCTTT. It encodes CASSPNWLGPGTEAFF.

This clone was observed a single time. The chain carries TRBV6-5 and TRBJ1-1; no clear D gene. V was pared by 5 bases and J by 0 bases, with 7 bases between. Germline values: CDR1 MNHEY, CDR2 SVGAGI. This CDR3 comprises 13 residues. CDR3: CASSPQVNTEAFF. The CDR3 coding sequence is TGTGCCAGCAGTCCCCAGGTGAACACTGAAGCTTTCTTT.